The rows below give T cell receptor beta chains drawn from one sample of a study of T cell responses to AZD1222 COVID-19 vaccine. Data came from immunoSEQ multiplex PCR; TCRdb stores just in-frame clones and leaves some out. The sample shows about 150,000 clones, over 90% of them seen only once. Sequencing was performed on peripheral blood, taken on day 0 of AZD1222 vaccination. Every receptor here comes from an adult in good health. The CDR3 runs from the conserved cysteine through the conserved F or W. The D gene is left open where the match is weak. Clone size appears in some rows only: once, few, many, or a class for an expanded clone.

v_call,d_call,clone_size,j_call,cdr3_nt,cdr3_aa
TRBV27,NA,NA,TRBJ2-5,TGTGCCAGCACCAGAGGGGCGACCCAGTACTTC,CASTRGATQYF
TRBV18,NA,NA,TRBJ2-7,TGTGCCAGCTCACCATCTGCGGGGAGCTCCTACGAGCAGTACTTC,CASSPSAGSSYEQYF
TRBV30,NA,NA,TRBJ1-5,TGTGCCTGGGCAGGGAGGAATCAGCCCCAGCATTTT,CAWAGRNQPQHF
TRBV9,NA,NA,TRBJ1-1,TGTGCCAGCAGCCTGGACCTCATCACTGAAGCTTTCTTT,CASSLDLITEAFF
TRBV9,NA,NA,TRBJ2-3,TGTGCCAGCAGCGTAGATTGGGCCAGCACAGATACGCAGTATTTT,CASSVDWASTDTQYF
TRBV19,NA,once,TRBJ1-4,TGTGCCAGTAGTATACAGGGAGGTGAAAAACTGTTTTTT,CASSIQGGEKLFF
TRBV9,TRBD2,NA,TRBJ2-3,TGTGCCAGCAGCGTAGAACTAGCGGGATCGGATACGCAGTATTTT,CASSVELAGSDTQYF
TRBV9,NA,NA,TRBJ2-7,TGTGCCAGCAGCCCACAGGGAGTTTCACTGTACGAGCAGTACTTC,CASSPQGVSLYEQYF
TRBV6-5,NA,NA,TRBJ2-5,TGTGCCAGCAGTCAAAATCGGTGGGAGACCCAGTACTTC,CASSQNRWETQYF
TRBV6-5,NA,NA,TRBJ1-5,TGTGCCAGCAAACCGGGCCATGATCAGCCCCAGCATTTT,CASKPGHDQPQHF
TRBV9,TRBD2,NA,TRBJ2-7,TGTGCCAGCAGCACGGGACTATCTAACGAGCAGTACTTC,CASSTGLSNEQYF
TRBV6-5,NA,NA,TRBJ1-2,TGTGCCAGCAGTTACAGGTCCGGCGAGGGCTACACCTTC,CASSYRSGEGYTF
TRBV28,TRBD1,NA,TRBJ2-7,TGTGCCAGCGCAGGGGGTATATACGAGCAGTACTTC,CASAGGIYEQYF
TRBV7-9,TRBD2,NA,TRBJ2-7,TGTGCCAGCAGCTTAGCCTCCGGACTAGCGGGAGACTACGAGCAGTACTTC,CASSLASGLAGDYEQYF
TRBV18,NA,once,TRBJ2-7,TGTGCCAGCTCACCACCTACCTACGAGCAGTACTTC,CASSPPTYEQYF
TRBV14,NA,NA,TRBJ2-2,TGTGCCAGCAGCCAAGGGGGGAACACCGGGGAGCTGTTTTTT,CASSQGGNTGELFF
TRBV29-1,NA,NA,TRBJ1-2,TGCAGCGTTGAAAGGGGAGGTGGAGGATTCTATGGCTACACCTTC,CSVERGGGGFYGYTF
TRBV5-1,NA,NA,TRBJ1-5,TGCGCCAGCAGCTTTGTGGGAGATCGGAATCAGCCCCAGCATTTT,CASSFVGDRNQPQHF
TRBV5-1,NA,NA,TRBJ1-5,TGCGCCAGCAGTCCGCAGGGAGGCAGCAATCAGCCCCAGCATTTT,CASSPQGGSNQPQHF
TRBV29-1,NA,NA,TRBJ2-2,TGCAGCGTTCAGAACACCGGGGAGCTGTTTTTT,CSVQNTGELFF
TRBV18,NA,NA,TRBJ1-5,TGTGCCAGCTCACCTGAAAATCAGCCCCAGCATTTT,CASSPENQPQHF
TRBV5-1,TRBD2,NA,TRBJ2-1,TGCGCCAGCAGCACTAGCGGCGGCTACAATGAGCAGTTCTTC,CASSTSGGYNEQFF
TRBV5-1,TRBD1,NA,TRBJ1-1,TGCGCCAGCAGTTATACAGGGGCTGAAGCTTTCTTT,CASSYTGAEAFF
TRBV11-3,TRBD1,NA,TRBJ2-1,TGTGCCAGCAGCTTACGGACAGGGGGTTGGGATGAGCAGTTCTTC,CASSLRTGGWDEQFF
TRBV10-3,NA,NA,TRBJ1-5,TGTGCCATCAGTGGAAATAATCAGCCCCAGCATTTT,CAISGNNQPQHF
TRBV5-4,NA,NA,TRBJ1-6,TGTGCCAGCAGCGCGGGAAATTCACCCCTCCACTTT,CASSAGNSPLHF
TRBV27,NA,once,TRBJ2-2,TGTGCCAGCAGTTTTTTGGACACCGGGGAGCTGTTTTTT,CASSFLDTGELFF
TRBV11-3,TRBD2,NA,TRBJ2-5,TGTGCCAGCAGCTTAGGACTAGCGGGAGAACAAGAGACCCAGTACTTC,CASSLGLAGEQETQYF
TRBV18,NA,NA,TRBJ2-6,TGTGCCAGCTCACCACCGGCGGGGGCCCACTCTGGGGCCAACGTCCTGACTTTC,CASSPPAGAHSGANVLTF
TRBV5-6,NA,NA,TRBJ1-3,TGTGCCAGCAGCTTTGATGAGAGTGGAAACACCATATATTTT,CASSFDESGNTIYF
TRBV6-5,NA,NA,TRBJ2-2,TGTGCCAGCAGCCGGGGCGTCGGGGAGCTGTTTTTT,CASSRGVGELFF
TRBV3-1/TRBV3-2,TRBD1,NA,TRBJ1-3,TGTGCCAGCAGCCAACCAGGGGGCGGAAACACCATATATTTT,CASSQPGGGNTIYF
TRBV9,NA,NA,TRBJ2-3,TGTGCCAGCAGCGCGGGCGGCAGCACAGATACGCAGTATTTT,CASSAGGSTDTQYF
TRBV11-1,TRBD1,NA,TRBJ2-5,TGTGCCAGCAGCCCCCGGGACAGGATGTACCAAGAGACCCAGTACTTC,CASSPRDRMYQETQYF
TRBV6-1,NA,NA,TRBJ2-7,TGTGCCAGCAGTGATGTACCCGGACTACTCTCCTACGAGCAGTACTTC,CASSDVPGLLSYEQYF
TRBV9,NA,NA,TRBJ2-2,TGTGCCAGCAGCACCGAGATGACAGGTCCCACCGGGGAGCTGTTTTTT,CASSTEMTGPTGELFF